The 29 T cell receptor beta chains listed next were all sequenced from one sample in a study of T cell responses to AZD1222 COVID-19 vaccine. Some clones are missing from TCRdb's copy, which holds only in-frame ones; the method was immunoSEQ multiplex PCR. The sample contains about 83,000 clones, around 90% of which appear only once. The sequencing here drew on peripheral blood, taken 28 days after the second AZD1222 dose. Receptors were obtained from an adult who received the AZD1222 COVID-19 vaccine.

The V call is TRBV27, the J call TRBJ1-6; possibly TRBD1 for D (5 bases). The germline CDR1 and CDR2 sequences are MNHEY and SMNVEV (reference sequence). The CDR3 contains 12 residues. Trimming shortened V by 6 bases and J by 10 bases, and 10 bases separated the two germline ends. This CDR3 is CASRQGGSPLHF. The CDR3 region has the DNA TGTGCCAGCAGGCAGGGAGGATCACCCCTCCACTTT.

CDR3 nucleotide sequence: TGTGCCAGCAGTCCCCAAACAAGCAATCAGCCCCAGCATTTT. Translating it yields CASSPQTSNQPQHF. The chain uses TRBV27 and TRBJ1-5; D not certain. With 5 bases removed from V and 1 base from J, the gap between germline ends came to 9 bases. CDR3 length: 14 amino acids. The germline gives CDR1 MNHEY, CDR2 SMNVEV (reference sequence).

The J gene is TRBJ1-4, the V gene TRBV30, with D uncertain. CDR3 size: 14 residues. CDR1 and CDR2 from the germline V gene are GTSNPN and SVGIG (reference sequence). V dropped 6 bases and J dropped 1 base, with 12 bases sitting between them. CDR3 in DNA: TGTGCCTGCACCGAAGGAGTAACTAATGAAAAACTGTTTTTT. Translated, it gives CACTEGVTNEKLFF.

V usage is TRBV5-1 and J usage is TRBJ2-6; D might be TRBD1 or TRBD2, each matching 5 bases. Trimming left V 4 bases short and J 4 bases short, with 15 bases between. The CDR3 is 16 residues long. CDR1 SGHRS and CDR2 YFSETQ come from the germline V gene. The CDR3 here is CASSDPGTSGANVLTF. CDR3 nucleotide sequence: TGCGCCAGCAGCGATCCAGGGACGTCCGGGGCCAACGTCCTGACTTTC.

This chain uses TRBV10-3 with TRBJ2-7; D may be TRBD2 (6 bases). This CDR3 spans 12 amino acids. Trimming removed 0 bases from V and 6 bases from J, with 6 bases in between. From germline, CDR1 is ENHRY and CDR2 SYGVKD. The CDR3 reads CAISESGGEQYF. DNA of the CDR3: TGTGCCATCAGTGAGTCGGGGGGCGAGCAGTACTTC.

This sequence joins TRBV28 and TRBJ2-7; TRBD1 matches 9 bases. The CDR3 has 14 amino acids. Germline loops: CDR1 MDHEN, CDR2 SYDVKM. With V trimmed by 7 bases and J by 4 bases, 8 bases remained unmatched. The CDR3 sequence: CASKGAGQGYEQYF. In DNA, the CDR3 is TGTGCCAGCAAGGGGGCGGGACAGGGTTACGAGCAGTACTTC. The variable domain in full, with the rest retrieved from reference TRBV28 and TRBJ2-7, is DVKVTQSSRYLVKRTGEKVFLECVQDMDHENMFWYRQDPGLGLRLIYFSYDVKMKEKGDIPEGYSVSREKKERFSLILESASTNQTSMYLCASKGAGQGYEQYFGPGTRLTVT.

This clone has just one count. The rearrangement links TRBV10-3 to TRBJ2-6, with 7 positions matching TRBD1. Germline V gene sequence: CDR1 ENHRY, CDR2 SYGVKD. Trimming took 2 bases from V and 4 from J; bases not matched to a gene: 11. There are 18 residues in the CDR3. The CDR3 DNA sequence: TGTGCCATCAGTGAGCCAGGGGGTTCCGGGTCCGGGGCCAACGTCCTGACTTTC. This gives the protein CAISEPGGSGSGANVLTF.

The chain joins TRBV19 to TRBJ2-3; the D call may be TRBD1 or TRBD2 (5 bases each). Trimming removed 5 bases at V and 0 bases at J, with 15 bases between. The CDR3 spans 16 residues. CDR1 and CDR2 (germline): LNHDA, SQIVND (reference sequence). The DNA for the CDR3 is TGTGCCAGTAGTCCTTGGGACGCGTCTAGCACAGATACGCAGTATTTT. It is translated as CASSPWDASSTDTQYF.

The J gene is TRBJ1-2, the V gene TRBV5-6; 8 bases map to TRBD1. V gave up 4 bases and J gave up 5 bases; unmatched junction bases: 7. The CDR3 contains 14 residues. The germline CDR1 and CDR2 sequences are SGHDT and YYEEEE. CDR3 amino acids: CASSTWTGWYGYTF. The DNA for the CDR3 is TGTGCCAGCAGCACTTGGACAGGGTGGTATGGCTACACCTTC.

The V call is TRBV15, the J call TRBJ1-2, with D uncertain. In germline, CDR1 is LNHNV, CDR2 YYDKDF (reference sequence). V lost 1 base and J lost 0, with 6 bases in between. The CDR3 runs to 14 residues. The CDR3 region has the DNA TGTGCCACCAGCAGAGCTAGGGCTAACTATGGCTACACCTTC. Encoded protein: CATSRARANYGYTF.

The table lists this clone with a count of one. V usage is TRBV4-1 and J usage is TRBJ1-6, with D possibly being TRBD1 (5 bases). The CDR3 spans 17 residues. Trimming removed 6 bases at V and 5 bases at J, with 20 bases between. Germline assignment: CDR1 MGHRA and CDR2 YSYEKL. CDR3 nucleotides: TGCGCCAGCAGTTCCGGGACCCTTCCGACCCATAATTCACCCCTCCACTTT. Translated: CASSSGTLPTHNSPLHF.

This clone has only one observation. Relative to the germline gene, one junction end is altered; a read error may explain this. The chain recombines TRBV6-5 with TRBJ2-7; tentative D call: TRBD1 (7 bases). Germline V gives CDR1 MNHEY, CDR2 SVGAGI. CDR3 length: 14 residues. The chain's CDR3 is CASSYSPGGPSKNF. DNA for the CDR3: TGTGCCAGCAGTTACTCGCCAGGGGGGCCATCGAAGAACTTC.

The gene calls are TRBV15 and TRBJ1-4, with 7 bases lining up with TRBD1. Per the germline V gene, CDR1 is LNHNV and CDR2 is YYDKDF (reference sequence). With 11 bases clipped from V and 8 bases from J, the junction kept 11 bases outside the gene matches. The CDR3 covers 13 residues. In nucleotides, the CDR3 is TGTGCCGTAGTAGGACAGGACTGGGAAAAACTGTTTTTT. It translates to CAVVGQDWEKLFF.

V gene TRBV5-4 combines with J gene TRBJ1-2; D unclear. The V gene's germline CDR1 is SGHNT and CDR2 YYREEE (reference sequence). V dropped 2 bases and J dropped 2 bases, with 7 bases sitting between them. The CDR3 is 13 residues long. CDR3 loop: CASSFAQNYGYTF. Here the CDR3 DNA reads TGTGCCAGCAGCTTCGCACAGAACTATGGCTACACCTTC.

This chain uses TRBV11-2 with TRBJ1-1; D perhaps matches TRBD1 (6 bases). Trimming stripped 1 base from V and 0 bases from J, with 12 bases between. The germline V gene encodes CDR1 SGHAT and CDR2 FQNNGV. This CDR3 has 16 amino acids. CDR3 in DNA: TGTGCCAGCAGCTTAGCGGGGGGCGGGATGAACACTGAAGCTTTCTTT. It encodes CASSLAGGGMNTEAFF. Supplemented by reference TRBV11-2 and TRBJ1-1, the full variable domain reads EAGVAQSPRYKIIEKRQSVAFWCNPISGHATLYWYQQILGQGPKLLIQFQNNGVVDDSQLPKDRFSAERLKGVDSTLKIQPAKLEDSAVYLCASSLAGGGMNTEAFFGQGTRLTVV.

This rearrangement joins TRBV19 to TRBJ2-7; 8 nucleotides line up with TRBD1. The CDR3 runs 15 residues. CDR1 LNHDA and CDR2 SQIVND come from the germline V gene (reference sequence). V shed 6 bases, J shed 3 bases, and the junction held 10 bases outside the gene matches. CDR3 in DNA: TGTGCCAGTAGCCCGTCGGGGACAGGTGACTACGAGCAGTACTTC. This sequence encodes CASSPSGTGDYEQYF.

The rearrangement links TRBV7-9 to TRBJ1-2, with TRBD1 matching over 10 bases. The trim removed 4 bases at V and 3 bases at J, leaving 11 bases unmatched. CDR1 and CDR2 (germline): SEHNR, FQNEAQ (reference sequence). The CDR3 is 17 residues long. The CDR3 reads CASSSLPTGTGDYGYTF. For the CDR3, the DNA is TGTGCCAGCAGCTCTCTCCCCACCGGGACAGGGGACTATGGCTACACCTTC.

V gene TRBV19 combines with J gene TRBJ1-5; possibly TRBD1 for D (5 bases). CDR1 and CDR2 (germline): LNHDA, SQIVND (reference sequence). V lost 4 bases and J 5 bases, leaving 18 bases between the germline ends. The CDR3 runs to 16 residues. For the CDR3, the DNA is TGTGCCAGTAGTACCCCAGGGTTCTGGACCGATCAGCCCCAGCATTTT. This sequence encodes CASSTPGFWTDQPQHF.

This chain joins TRBV5-6 and TRBJ1-5; TRBD1 agrees at 7 bases. The junction had 6 bases not matched to a gene; V was cut back by 4 bases and J by 5 bases. Germline CDR1 reads SGHDT; CDR2 reads YYEEEE. The CDR3 extends over 14 amino acids. The CDR3 bases are TGTGCCAGCAGCGCAACAGGGGTGGATCAGCCCCAGCATTTT. Its translation is CASSATGVDQPQHF. The full variable domain, its missing parts supplied by reference TRBV5-6 and TRBJ1-5, is DAGVTQSPTHLIKTRGQQVTLRCSPKSGHDTVSWYQQALGQGPQFIFQYYEEEERQRGNFPDRFSGHQFPNYSSELNVNALLLGDSALYLCASSATGVDQPQHFGDGTRLSIL.

V is TRBV5-4 and J is TRBJ1-1, with D tentatively TRBD1 (5 bases). The CDR3 totals 16 residues. The V end was cut by 4 bases, the J end by 0 bases, with 16 bases between. Germline V gives CDR1 SGHNT, CDR2 YYREEE (reference sequence). As DNA, the CDR3 is TGTGCCAGCAGCCTCGGGACGGCCGGGGTGAACACTGAAGCTTTCTTT. It translates to CASSLGTAGVNTEAFF.

The genes are TRBV2 and TRBJ1-5; 10 nucleotides align to TRBD1. CDR1 is SNHLY and CDR2 is FYNNEI in the germline V gene. V trimming: 4 bases; J trimming: 6 bases; junction bases outside the gene matches: 3. The CDR3 has 14 amino acids. CDR3 nucleotides: TGTGCCAGCAGTGGGACAGGGGGAAGTCAGCCCCAGCATTTT. Its translation is CASSGTGGSQPQHF.

The chain couples TRBV15 to TRBJ1-1; no clear D. V was cut by 1 base and J by 11 bases, with 11 bases left in between. CDR3 length equals 12 residues. From germline, CDR1 is LNHNV and CDR2 YYDKDF (reference sequence). The CDR3 protein is CATSRVSDHAFF. Here the CDR3 DNA reads TGTGCCACCAGCAGAGTCTCCGATCACGCTTTCTTT.

This clone occurred once. The V and J genes are TRBV7-2 and TRBJ1-4; D remains unclear. CDR3 length: 13 amino acids. Trimming removed 7 bases from V and 7 bases from J, with 13 bases in between. Germline V CDR1 and CDR2: SGHTA, FQGNSA. The CDR3 coding sequence is TGTGCCAGCAACCCTAATCTGGGTGAAAAACTGTTTTTT. This gives the protein CASNPNLGEKLFF. Looking up the rest from reference TRBV7-2 and TRBJ1-4 gives the full variable domain: GAGVSQSPSNKVTEKGKDVELRCDPISGHTALYWYRQSLGQGLEFLIYFQGNSAPDKSGLPSDRFSAERTGGSVSTLTIQRTQQEDSAVYLCASNPNLGEKLFFGSGTQLSVL.

The rearrangement uses TRBV29-1 and TRBJ2-1; perhaps TRBD2 as D (7 bases). CDR3 length: 15 residues. CDR1 is SQVTM, CDR2 ANQGSEA, per germline. V was trimmed by 4 bases and J by 0 bases, leaving 13 bases between them. In nucleotides, the CDR3 is TGCAGCGTTGTGGGGGGGGCATTCTCCTACAATGAGCAGTTCTTC. The encoded protein is CSVVGGAFSYNEQFF.

This chain uses TRBV28 with TRBJ2-3, with 7 nucleotides matching TRBD2. Germline-derived CDR1 and CDR2 are MDHEN and SYDVKM. CDR3 size: 19 residues. V dropped 4 bases and J dropped 2; count of bases not matched to a gene: 18. The CDR3 bases are TGTGCCAGCAGTTCTTCCGCATCAAGACTAGCAGCCAACACAGATACGCAGTATTTT. This translates into CASSSSASRLAANTDTQYF.

V gene TRBV6-1 combines with J gene TRBJ1-1, with D possibly matching TRBD1 (5 bases). V dropped 6 bases and J dropped 6 bases, with 14 bases sitting between them. Germline V CDR1 and CDR2: MNHNS, SASEGT. CDR3 length: 13 residues. The DNA for the CDR3 is TGTGCCAGCAGGGCGGGGCAGGGCGCTGAAGCTTTCTTT. Its protein product is CASRAGQGAEAFF.

The chain employs TRBV11-2 and TRBJ1-2; no firm D call. The CDR3 consists of 14 residues. Germline V lookup: CDR1 SGHAT, CDR2 FQNNGV. Trimming shortened V by 1 base and J by 1 base, and 7 bases separated the two germline ends. CDR3 in DNA: TGTGCCAGCAGCTTAGGGAGGGTTAACTATGGCTACACCTTC. Protein product: CASSLGRVNYGYTF.

Here the CDR3 DNA reads TGTGCCACCAGCGGCAGGCAATTCCGAGATACGCAGTATTTT. Residues: CATSGRQFRDTQYF. The rearrangement uses TRBV15 and TRBJ2-3; D unclear. The germline gives CDR1 LNHNV, CDR2 YYDKDF (reference sequence). Trimming left V 5 bases short and J 5 bases short, with 14 bases between. The CDR3 length is 14 residues.

CDR3 in DNA: TGCAGTGCTAGGAGGGAACGTGAAGCTTTCTTT. Translating it yields CSARREREAFF. The chain links TRBV20-1 to TRBJ1-1; D gene ambiguous. The CDR3 is 11 residues long. V was clipped by 3 bases and J by 7 bases, with 9 bases between them. CDR1 and CDR2 from the germline V gene are DFQATT and SNEGSKA (reference sequence).